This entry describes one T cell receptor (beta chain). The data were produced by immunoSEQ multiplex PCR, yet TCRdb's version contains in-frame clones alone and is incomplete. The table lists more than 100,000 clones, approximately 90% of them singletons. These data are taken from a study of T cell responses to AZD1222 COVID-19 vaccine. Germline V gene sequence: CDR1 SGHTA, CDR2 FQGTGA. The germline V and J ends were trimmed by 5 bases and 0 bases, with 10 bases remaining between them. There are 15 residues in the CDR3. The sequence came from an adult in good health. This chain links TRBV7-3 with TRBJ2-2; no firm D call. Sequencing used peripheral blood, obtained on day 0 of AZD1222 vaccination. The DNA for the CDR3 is TGTGCCAGCAGCCTCGGCGCTCCGAACACCGGGGAGCTGTTTTTT. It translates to CASSLGAPNTGELFF.